The T cell receptor (beta chain) described here comes from a study of T cells in Graves' hyperthyroidism and ophthalmopathy. On this clonotype itself: Here the CDR3 omits its conserved ending phenylalanine or tryptophan, so a read error is the likely source. The limits of the CDR3 on the DNA are not certain, so only TCRdb's listed CDR3 is given.

The CDR3 contains 11 residues when both ends are counted. Per germline, CDR1 SQVTM and CDR2 ANQGSEA. TCR beta CDR3 region amplification was performed from RNA transcripts. An initial round of RT-PCR targeting the TCR CDR3 relied on the HTBI primer set. TCRdb reprocessed the multiplex PCR reads via MiXCR and lists one record per CDR3 protein. The sample has 30,000 to 35,000 distinct CDR3 sequences; about 52% are singletons. V gene TRBV29-1 combines with J gene TRBJ1-1. This receptor was taken from a woman aged 40 to 50 with Graves' ophthalmopathy. Sequencing was performed on blood. The CDR3 reads CSVENGVEALL.